This TCR beta chain derives from a study of cytomegalovirus exposure and HLA in healthy donors. This CDR3 comprises 16 residues. Trimming cost V 0 bases and J 3 bases, with 11 bases left between them. The PCR was carried out with 60 Vbeta primers and 13 Jbeta primers. The data were produced by immunoSEQ multiplex PCR, yet TCRdb's version contains in-frame clones alone and is incomplete. The table lists roughly 99,000 clones, around 77% of them singletons. Sequencing was performed on PBMCs. The TCR comes from a male donor in good health and CMV-seronegative. The chain joins TRBV23-1 to TRBJ1-4; D not resolved. TRBV23-1 has ORF status, its function being uncertain. Here the CDR3 DNA reads TGCGCCAGCAGTCAATCGGCCGGTGCGGCTAATGAAAAACTGTTTTTT. Protein: CASSQSAGAANEKLFF.